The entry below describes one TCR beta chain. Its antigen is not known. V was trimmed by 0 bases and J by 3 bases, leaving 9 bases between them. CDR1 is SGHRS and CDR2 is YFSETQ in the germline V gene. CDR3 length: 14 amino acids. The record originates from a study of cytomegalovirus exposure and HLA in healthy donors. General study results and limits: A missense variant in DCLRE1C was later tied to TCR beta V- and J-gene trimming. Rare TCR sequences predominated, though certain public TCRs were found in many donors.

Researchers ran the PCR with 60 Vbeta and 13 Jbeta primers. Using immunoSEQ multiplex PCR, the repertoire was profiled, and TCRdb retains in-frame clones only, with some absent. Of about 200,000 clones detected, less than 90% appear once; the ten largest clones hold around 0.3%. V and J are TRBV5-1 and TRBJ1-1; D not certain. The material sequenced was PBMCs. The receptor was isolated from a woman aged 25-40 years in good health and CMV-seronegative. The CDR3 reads CASSLDVLYTEAFF. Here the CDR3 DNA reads TGCGCCAGCAGCTTGGATGTCCTATACACTGAAGCTTTCTTT.